This TCR beta chain stems from a study of blood T cell repertoires in COVID-19. Study summary: The analysed material was cDNA or gDNA that came from T cells, B-cell-depleted T cells, or PBMCs.

As processed by the authors: Reference gene primer amplification in the assay estimated nucleated cell counts. Profiling relied on immunoSEQ multiplex PCR, and the TCRdb table lists in-frame clones only, not all of them. That table furnishes V, J and clone size, whereas the DNA furnished D and trimming. Found here are about 160,000 clones, less than 85% of them singletons; the top ten hold roughly a tenth. Trimming shortened V by 3 bases and J by 5 bases, and 8 bases separated the two germline ends. Germline CDR1 is SGHVS and CDR2 is FQNEAQ. The CDR3 runs to 13 residues. This rearrangement joins TRBV7-8 to TRBJ2-1; D remains ambiguous. This TCR derives from a woman of 80 years or more with active or convalescent COVID-19. Sequences were obtained from peripheral blood. CDR3 in amino acids: CASSFVQDNEQFF. CDR3 bases: TGTGCCAGCAGCTTTGTGCAGGACAATGAGCAGTTCTTC.